The rows below give T cell receptor beta chains drawn from one sample of a study of control samples from healthy donors and cancer patients. Data came from immunoSEQ multiplex PCR; TCRdb stores just in-frame clones and leaves some out. The top ten clones hold roughly 2.1% of a sample with 100,000 to 150,000 clones, around 92% of them seen once. Material for sequencing was blood. These receptor sequences come from a woman between 50 and 59 years old in good health. CDR3s include the opening cysteine and the closing phenylalanine or tryptophan. A D gene is named only where the DNA matches it firmly. The listing skips clone size in some rows; elsewhere it reads once, few, many or a size class.

j_gene: TRBJ2-3; v_gene: TRBV3-1/TRBV3-2; abundance: -; d_gene: -; CDR3nt: TGTGCCAGCAGCCCAACTCTAGCGTCTGGTAAGAAATTT; CDR3aa: CASSPTLASGKKF
j_gene: TRBJ2-2; v_gene: TRBV18; abundance: once; d_gene: TRBD2; CDR3nt: TGTGCCAGCTCACCTACGGGACTAGCGGACACCGGGGAGCTGTTTTTT; CDR3aa: CASSPTGLADTGELFF
j_gene: TRBJ2-1; v_gene: TRBV10-3; abundance: -; d_gene: TRBD2; CDR3nt: TGTGCCATCAGTAGCGGGAGTGTGAATGAGCAGTTCTTC; CDR3aa: CAISSGSVNEQFF
j_gene: TRBJ2-5; v_gene: TRBV6-6; abundance: -; d_gene: TRBD1; CDR3nt: TGTGCCAGCACTTTACAGGGGCAAGAGACCCAGTACTTC; CDR3aa: CASTLQGQETQYF
j_gene: TRBJ2-1; v_gene: TRBV1; abundance: -; d_gene: -; CDR3nt: TGCACCAGCAGCCAAGATTTGGCAGACAATGAGCAGTTCTTC; CDR3aa: CTSSQDLADNEQFF
j_gene: TRBJ2-2; v_gene: TRBV15; abundance: -; d_gene: TRBD2; CDR3nt: TGTGCCACCACCGGGTTAGCGGGAGGAACCGGGGAGCTGTTTTTT; CDR3aa: CATTGLAGGTGELFF
j_gene: TRBJ1-2; v_gene: TRBV5-6; abundance: few; d_gene: -; CDR3nt: TGTGCCAGCAGCGCCGGACAGCTTTCCCTCTATGGCTACACCTTC; CDR3aa: CASSAGQLSLYGYTF
j_gene: TRBJ1-1; v_gene: TRBV6-5; abundance: -; d_gene: -; CDR3nt: TGTGCCATGGCTAGGGCAGGTATCAACACTGAAGCTTTCTTT; CDR3aa: CAMARAGINTEAFF
j_gene: TRBJ2-5; v_gene: TRBV7-8; abundance: -; d_gene: -; CDR3nt: TGTGCCAGCAACTTTCGAGAGACCCAGTACTTC; CDR3aa: CASNFRETQYF
j_gene: TRBJ1-5; v_gene: TRBV5-8; abundance: few; d_gene: TRBD1; CDR3nt: TGTGCCAGCAGCTTGCTGAGGACAGGGGAGAATCAGCCCCAGCATTTT; CDR3aa: CASSLLRTGENQPQHF
j_gene: TRBJ2-7; v_gene: TRBV5-6; abundance: -; d_gene: TRBD1; CDR3nt: TGTGCCAGCAGCAGGGGGCCTGATGAGTACTTC; CDR3aa: CASSRGPDEYF
j_gene: TRBJ1-1; v_gene: TRBV7-8; abundance: -; d_gene: -; CDR3nt: TGTGCCAGCAGCTTAGATACAGGGCTCATGAACACTGAAGCTTTCTTT; CDR3aa: CASSLDTGLMNTEAFF
j_gene: TRBJ1-4; v_gene: TRBV28; abundance: -; d_gene: TRBD1; CDR3nt: TGTGCCAGCAGTTTGGACAGGGGCCGAGAAAAACTGTTTTTT; CDR3aa: CASSLDRGREKLFF